This TCR beta chain was recorded in a study of blood T cell repertoires in COVID-19. At the level of the study: Acute-phase and convalescent COVID-19 samples originated in the United States, Italy and Spain.

This CDR3 spans 15 amino acids. Germline values: CDR1 SQVTM, CDR2 ANQGSEA. Trimming removed 0 bases from V and 4 bases from J, with 15 bases in between. This clone was counted only a few times. Clones were read by immunoSEQ multiplex PCR, and TCRdb kept only the in-frame ones, dropping some. The repertoire holds 190,000 or so clones, with about 81% as singletons. Material: peripheral blood. The J gene is TRBJ1-1, the V gene TRBV29-1; D ambiguous. The TCR was taken from an elderly woman with COVID-19, enrolled during active disease. The CDR3 spells CSVEDRLRGGTEAFF. For the CDR3, the DNA is TGCAGCGTTGAAGATCGGCTTCGGGGTGGCACTGAAGCTTTCTTT.